Below are 8 T cell receptor beta chains sequenced from a single sample in a study of PD-1 blockade in classical Hodgkin lymphoma. Relapse was seen in all patients after autologous stem cell transplantation, and brentuximab vedotin exposure was variable. Profiling relied on immunoSEQ multiplex PCR, and the TCRdb table lists in-frame clones only, not all of them. The table lists over 20,000 clones, 80% to 90% of them singletons. The sequencing used peripheral blood mononuclear cells (PBMCs), collected at baseline. These receptor sequences come from a human donor with classical Hodgkin lymphoma.

A single count supports this clone. The V and J genes are TRBV4-2 and TRBJ2-3, with TRBD2 matching over 9 bases. CDR1 and CDR2 (germline): LGHNA, YNFKEQ. This CDR3 has 14 amino acids. The ends lost 4 bases at V and 1 base at J; junction bases unmatched: 0. In DNA, the CDR3 is TGTGCCAGCAGCCTAGCGGGAGGCACAGATACGCAGTATTTT. It translates to CASSLAGGTDTQYF.

The V and J genes are TRBV5-1 and TRBJ2-3; possibly TRBD1 for D (6 bases). V was pared by 4 bases and J by 1 base, with 13 bases between. The CDR3 has 15 amino acids. The germline V gene has CDR1 SGHRS and CDR2 YFSETQ. The CDR3 reads CASSPEGQRTDTQYF. The CDR3 DNA reads as TGCGCCAGCAGCCCAGAAGGACAGCGCACAGATACGCAGTATTTT.

This chain uses TRBV7-6 with TRBJ1-1; D call uncertain. V was cut by 4 bases and J by 3 bases, with 15 bases left in between. From germline, CDR1 is SGHVS and CDR2 FNYEAQ. The CDR3 loop spans 15 amino acids. The CDR3 bases are TGTGCCAGCAGCTCCACAGCGGGTTGGGACACTGAAGCTTTCTTT. Protein sequence: CASSSTAGWDTEAFF. Using reference TRBV7-6 and TRBJ1-1 for the parts outside the CDR3, the full variable domain is GAGVSQSPRYKVTKRGQDVALRCDPISGHVSLYWYRQALGQGPEFLTYFNYEAQQDKSGLPNDRFSAERPEGSISTLTIQRTEQRDSAMYRCASSSTAGWDTEAFFGQGTRLTVV.

The V call is TRBV27, the J call TRBJ2-1, with TRBD1 as a possible D gene (7 bases). Per the germline V gene, CDR1 is MNHEY and CDR2 is SMNVEV (reference sequence). The CDR3 sequence is 19 residues long. V shed 5 bases and J shed 0 bases, with 23 bases lying between them. The CDR3 sequence is CASSLLQGGRTSSYNEQFF. Written as DNA, the CDR3 is TGTGCCAGCAGTCTCCTCCAGGGGGGCCGCACTAGCTCCTACAATGAGCAGTTCTTC.

The chain recombines TRBV5-1 with TRBJ1-1; TRBD1 agrees at 8 bases. Looked up from germline, CDR1 is SGHRS and CDR2 is YFSETQ. This CDR3 is built from 15 residues. The V segment lost 0 bases and the J segment 6 bases; nucleotides outside the gene matches: 7. The CDR3 DNA reads as TGCGCCAGCAGCTTGGACGGACAGGGATCGGCTGAAGCTTTCTTT. Its translation is CASSLDGQGSAEAFF. The entire variable domain, with the rest obtained from reference TRBV5-1 and TRBJ1-1, is as follows: KAGVTQTPRYLIKTRGQQVTLSCSPISGHRSVSWYQQTPGQGLQFLFEYFSETQRNKGNFPGRFSGRQFSNSRSEMNVSTLELGDSALYLCASSLDGQGSAEAFFGQGTRLTVV.

The genes are TRBV7-9 and TRBJ1-3; D is perhaps TRBD1 (6 bases). The CDR3 runs to 15 residues. CDR1 SEHNR and CDR2 FQNEAQ come from the germline V gene (reference sequence). V gave up 5 bases and J gave up 0 bases, with 11 bases separating them. This CDR3 is CASSPDRFSGNTIYF. In nucleotides, the CDR3 is TGTGCCAGCAGCCCGGACAGATTCTCTGGAAACACCATATATTTT.

V is TRBV9 and J is TRBJ1-5; D remains ambiguous. Germline values: CDR1 SGDLS, CDR2 YYNGEE. The CDR3 is 13 amino acids. Trimming removed 3 bases at V and 8 bases at J, with 12 bases between. The CDR3 region has the DNA TGTGCCAGCAGCGCAGCGGGGTCGGAGCCCCAGCATTTT. This translates into CASSAAGSEPQHF.

V and J are TRBV5-1 and TRBJ1-2, with 8 bases that match TRBD1. Germline CDR1 and CDR2: SGHRS and YFSETQ. The CDR3 has 15 residues. With 4 bases clipped from V and 6 bases from J, the junction kept 11 bases outside the gene matches. CDR3 coding DNA: TGCGCCAGCAGCAGGGGGGCAGGGGGCGAAGATGGCTACACCTTC. Its protein product is CASSRGAGGEDGYTF.